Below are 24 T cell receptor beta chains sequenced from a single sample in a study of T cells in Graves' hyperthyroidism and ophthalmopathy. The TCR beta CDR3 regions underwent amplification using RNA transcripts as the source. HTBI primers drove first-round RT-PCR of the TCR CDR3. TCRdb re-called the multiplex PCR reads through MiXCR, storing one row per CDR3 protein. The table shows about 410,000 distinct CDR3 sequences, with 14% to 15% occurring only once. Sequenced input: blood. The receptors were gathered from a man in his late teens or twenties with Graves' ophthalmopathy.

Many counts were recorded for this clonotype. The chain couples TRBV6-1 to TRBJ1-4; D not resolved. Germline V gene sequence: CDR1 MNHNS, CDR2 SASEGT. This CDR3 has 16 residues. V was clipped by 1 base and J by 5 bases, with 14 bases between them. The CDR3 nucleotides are TGTGCCAGCAGTGAAGGACCGACGTTCCCCAATGAAAAACTGTTTTTT. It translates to CASSEGPTFPNEKLFF.

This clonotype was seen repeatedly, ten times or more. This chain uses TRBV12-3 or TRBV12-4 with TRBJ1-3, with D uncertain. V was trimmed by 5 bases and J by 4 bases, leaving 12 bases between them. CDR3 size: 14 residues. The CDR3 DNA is TGTGCCAGCAGTCGGGATTTTGACGGAAACACCATATATTTT. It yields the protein CASSRDFDGNTIYF.

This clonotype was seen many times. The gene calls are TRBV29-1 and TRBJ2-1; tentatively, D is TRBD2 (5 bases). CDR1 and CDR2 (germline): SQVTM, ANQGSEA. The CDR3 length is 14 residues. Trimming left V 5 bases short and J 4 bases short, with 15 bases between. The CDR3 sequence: CSVRVGEFYNEQFF. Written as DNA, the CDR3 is TGCAGCGTTCGGGTCGGGGAGTTTTACAATGAGCAGTTCTTC.

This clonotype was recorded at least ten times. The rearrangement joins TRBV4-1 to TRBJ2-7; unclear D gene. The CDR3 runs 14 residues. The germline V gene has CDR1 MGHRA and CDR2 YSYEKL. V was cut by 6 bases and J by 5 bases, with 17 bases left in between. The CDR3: CASRKMVASNEQYF. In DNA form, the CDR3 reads TGCGCCAGCAGAAAGATGGTGGCATCGAACGAGCAGTACTTC.

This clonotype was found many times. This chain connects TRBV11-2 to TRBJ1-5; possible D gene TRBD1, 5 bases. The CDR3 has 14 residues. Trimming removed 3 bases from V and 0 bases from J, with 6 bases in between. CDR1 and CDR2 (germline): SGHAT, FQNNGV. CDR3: CASSFTGSNQPQHF. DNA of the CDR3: TGTGCCAGCAGCTTCACAGGTAGCAATCAGCCCCAGCATTTT.

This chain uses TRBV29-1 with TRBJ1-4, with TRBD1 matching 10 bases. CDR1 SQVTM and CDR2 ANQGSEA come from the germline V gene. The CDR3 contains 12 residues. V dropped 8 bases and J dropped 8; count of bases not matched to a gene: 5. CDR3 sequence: CSFRTGGEKLFF. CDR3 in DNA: TGCAGCTTCAGGACAGGGGGGGAAAAACTGTTTTTT.

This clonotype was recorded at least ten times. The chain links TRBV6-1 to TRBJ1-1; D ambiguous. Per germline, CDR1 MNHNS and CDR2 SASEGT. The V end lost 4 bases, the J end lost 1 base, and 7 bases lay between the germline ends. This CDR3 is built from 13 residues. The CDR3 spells CASSARENTEAFF. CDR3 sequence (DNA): TGTGCCAGCAGTGCTCGGGAGAACACTGAAGCTTTCTTT.

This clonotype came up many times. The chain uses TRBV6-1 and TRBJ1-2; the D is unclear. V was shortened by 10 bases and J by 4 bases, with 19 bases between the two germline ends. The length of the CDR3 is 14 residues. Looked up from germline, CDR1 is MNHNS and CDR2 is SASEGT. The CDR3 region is CATLEPTQFYGYTF. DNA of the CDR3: TGTGCCACCCTTGAGCCGACACAATTCTATGGCTACACCTTC.

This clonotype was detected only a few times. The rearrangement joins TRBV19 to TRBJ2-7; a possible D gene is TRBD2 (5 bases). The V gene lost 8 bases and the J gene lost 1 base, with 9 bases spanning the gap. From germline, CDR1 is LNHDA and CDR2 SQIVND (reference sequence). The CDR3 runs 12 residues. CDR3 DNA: TGTGCCAGTGAGGGAGAATCCTACGAGCAGTACTTC. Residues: CASEGESYEQYF.

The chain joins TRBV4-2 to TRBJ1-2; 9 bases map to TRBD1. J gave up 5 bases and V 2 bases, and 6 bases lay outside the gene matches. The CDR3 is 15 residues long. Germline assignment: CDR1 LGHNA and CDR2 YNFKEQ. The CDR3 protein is CASSQPGQGEYGYTF. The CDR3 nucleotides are TGTGCCAGCAGCCAACCGGGACAGGGCGAGTATGGCTACACCTTC.

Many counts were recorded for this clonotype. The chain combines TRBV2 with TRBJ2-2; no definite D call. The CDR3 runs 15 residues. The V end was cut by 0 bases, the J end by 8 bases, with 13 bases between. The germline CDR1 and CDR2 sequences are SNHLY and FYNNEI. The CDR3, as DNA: TGTGCCAGCAGTGAAGCACTACCCCCATCTGGGGAGCTGTTTTTT. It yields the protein CASSEALPPSGELFF.

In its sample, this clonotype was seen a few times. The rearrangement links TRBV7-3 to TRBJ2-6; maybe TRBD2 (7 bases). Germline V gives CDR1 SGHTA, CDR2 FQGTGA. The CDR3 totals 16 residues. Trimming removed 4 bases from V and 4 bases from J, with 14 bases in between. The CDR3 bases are TGTGCCAGCAGCTCTATGGGGGGGCGAGGGGCCAACGTCCTGACTTTC. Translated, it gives CASSSMGGRGANVLTF.

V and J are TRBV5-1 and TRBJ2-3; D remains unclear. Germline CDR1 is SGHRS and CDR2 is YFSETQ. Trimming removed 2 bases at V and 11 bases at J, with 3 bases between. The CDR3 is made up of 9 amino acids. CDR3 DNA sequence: TGCGCCAGCAGCTTCGGGCAGTATTTT. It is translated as CASSFGQYF.

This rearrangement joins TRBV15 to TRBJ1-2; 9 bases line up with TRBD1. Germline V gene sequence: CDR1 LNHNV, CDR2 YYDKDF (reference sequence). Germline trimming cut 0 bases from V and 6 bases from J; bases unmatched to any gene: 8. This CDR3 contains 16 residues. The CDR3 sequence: CATSRDTGQGYHGYTF. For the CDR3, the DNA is TGTGCCACCAGCAGAGATACCGGACAGGGGTACCATGGCTACACCTTC.

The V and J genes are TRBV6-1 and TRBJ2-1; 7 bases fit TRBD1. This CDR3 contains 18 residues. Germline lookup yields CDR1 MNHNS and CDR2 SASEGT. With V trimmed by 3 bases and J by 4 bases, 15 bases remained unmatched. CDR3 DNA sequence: TGTGCCAGCAGTGATTTGCCTACAGGGGTTCTTGGTTACAATGAGCAGTTCTTC. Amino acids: CASSDLPTGVLGYNEQFF.

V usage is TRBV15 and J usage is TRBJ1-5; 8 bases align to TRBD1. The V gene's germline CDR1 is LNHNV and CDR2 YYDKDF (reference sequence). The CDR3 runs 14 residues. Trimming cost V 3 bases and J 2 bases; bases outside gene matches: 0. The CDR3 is CATSRDRGNQPQHF. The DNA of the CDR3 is TGTGCCACCAGCAGGGACAGGGGCAATCAGCCCCAGCATTTT. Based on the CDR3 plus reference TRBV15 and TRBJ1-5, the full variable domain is DAMVIQNPRYQVTQFGKPVTLSCSQTLNHNVMYWYQQKSSQAPKLLFHYYDKDFNNEADTPDNFQSRRPNTSFCFLDIRSPGLGDTAMYLCATSRDRGNQPQHFGDGTRLSIL.

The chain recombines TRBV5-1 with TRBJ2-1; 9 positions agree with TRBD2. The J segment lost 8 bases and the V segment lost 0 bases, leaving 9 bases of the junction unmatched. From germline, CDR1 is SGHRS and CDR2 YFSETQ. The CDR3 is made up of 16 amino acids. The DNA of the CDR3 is TGCGCCAGCAGCTTGGGGGTGGGACTAGCTCTCGATGAGCAGTTCTTC. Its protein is CASSLGVGLALDEQFF. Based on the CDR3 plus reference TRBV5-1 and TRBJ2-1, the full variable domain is KAGVTQTPRYLIKTRGQQVTLSCSPISGHRSVSWYQQTPGQGLQFLFEYFSETQRNKGNFPGRFSGRQFSNSRSEMNVSTLELGDSALYLCASSLGVGLALDEQFFGPGTRLTVL.

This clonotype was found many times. This chain's CDR3 is CASRVFGRPATEAFF. The CDR3 DNA reads as TGTGCCAGCAGGGTTTTTGGACGGCCGGCCACTGAAGCTTTCTTT. The chain employs TRBV6-2 or TRBV6-3 and TRBJ1-1; D uncertain. Germline loops: CDR1 MNHEY, CDR2 SVGEGT. The CDR3 totals 15 residues. The V gene lost 6 bases and the J gene lost 4 bases, with 18 bases spanning the gap.

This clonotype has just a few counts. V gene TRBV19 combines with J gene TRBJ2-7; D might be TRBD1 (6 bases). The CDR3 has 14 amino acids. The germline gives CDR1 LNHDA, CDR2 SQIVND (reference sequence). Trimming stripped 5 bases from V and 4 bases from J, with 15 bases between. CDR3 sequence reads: CASSLQGTQYEQYF. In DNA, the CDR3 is TGTGCCAGTAGTCTCCAGGGGACGCAGTACGAGCAGTACTTC.

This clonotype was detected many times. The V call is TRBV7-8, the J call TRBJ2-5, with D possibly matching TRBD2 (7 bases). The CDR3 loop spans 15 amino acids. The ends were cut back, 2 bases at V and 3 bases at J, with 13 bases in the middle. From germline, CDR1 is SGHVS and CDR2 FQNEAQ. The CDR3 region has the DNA TGTGCCAGCAGCTTAAGGGGGGGCCAGAAAGAGACCCAGTACTTC. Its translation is CASSLRGGQKETQYF.

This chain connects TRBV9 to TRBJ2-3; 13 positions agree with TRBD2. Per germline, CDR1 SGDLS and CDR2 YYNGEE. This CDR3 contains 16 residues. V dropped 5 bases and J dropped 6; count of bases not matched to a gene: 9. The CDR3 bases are TGTGCCAGCAGAGATACTAGCGGGGGGGCAGGGGATACGCAGTATTTT. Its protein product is CASRDTSGGAGDTQYF. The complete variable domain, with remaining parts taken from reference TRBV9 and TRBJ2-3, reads DSGVTQTPKHLITATGQRVTLRCSPRSGDLSVYWYQQSLDQGLQFLIQYYNGEERAKGNILERFSAQQFPDLHSELNLSSLELGDSALYFCASRDTSGGAGDTQYFGPGTRLTVL.

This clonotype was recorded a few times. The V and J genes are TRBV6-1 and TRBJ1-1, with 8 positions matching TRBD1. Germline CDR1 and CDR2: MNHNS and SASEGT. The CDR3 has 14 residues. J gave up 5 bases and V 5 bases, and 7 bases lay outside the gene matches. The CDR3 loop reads CASSRTGFGTEAFF. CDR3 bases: TGTGCCAGCAGTCGGACAGGGTTTGGGACTGAAGCTTTCTTT.

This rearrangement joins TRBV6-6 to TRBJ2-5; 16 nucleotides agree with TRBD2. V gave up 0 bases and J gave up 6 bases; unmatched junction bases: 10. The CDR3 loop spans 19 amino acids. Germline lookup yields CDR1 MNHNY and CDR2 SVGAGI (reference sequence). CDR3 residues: CASSYSFGTSGGAWQTQYF. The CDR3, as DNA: TGTGCCAGCAGTTACTCGTTTGGGACTAGCGGGGGGGCGTGGCAGACCCAGTACTTC.

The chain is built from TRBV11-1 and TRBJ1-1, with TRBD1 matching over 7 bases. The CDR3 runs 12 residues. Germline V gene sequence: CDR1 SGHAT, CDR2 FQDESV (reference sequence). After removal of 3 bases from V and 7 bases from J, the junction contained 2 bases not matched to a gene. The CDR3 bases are TGTGCCAGCAGCTTTGGGACAGTTGAAGCTTTCTTT. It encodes CASSFGTVEAFF.